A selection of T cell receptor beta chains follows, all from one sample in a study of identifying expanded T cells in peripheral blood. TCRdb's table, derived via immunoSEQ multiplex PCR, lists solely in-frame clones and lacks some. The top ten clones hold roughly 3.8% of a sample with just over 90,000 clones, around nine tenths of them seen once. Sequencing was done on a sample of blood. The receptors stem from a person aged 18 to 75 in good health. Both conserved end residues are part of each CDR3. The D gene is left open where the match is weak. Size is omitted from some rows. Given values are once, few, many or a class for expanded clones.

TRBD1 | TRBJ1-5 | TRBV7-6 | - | TGTGCCAGCAGCCTGGCGCAGGGGGCGGGGCAGCCCCAGCATTTT | CASSLAQGAGQPQHF
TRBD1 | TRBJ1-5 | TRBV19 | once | TGTGCCAGTAGGGGACTGGTGGAGGGGGCTGGTCGCAATCAGCCCCAGCATTTT | CASRGLVEGAGRNQPQHF
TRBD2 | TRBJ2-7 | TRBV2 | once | TGTGCCAGCACCGCCGGGACTAGCGCCAACGAGCAGTACTTC | CASTAGTSANEQYF
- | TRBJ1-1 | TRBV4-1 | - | TGCGCCAGCAGCCAAGATCCGACAGGTTTGAACACTGAAGCTTTCTTT | CASSQDPTGLNTEAFF
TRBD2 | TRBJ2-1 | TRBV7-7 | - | TGTGCCAGCAGCCCAGAACTAGCGGGGGGCCTTAGCTCCTACAATGAGCAGTTCTTC | CASSPELAGGLSSYNEQFF
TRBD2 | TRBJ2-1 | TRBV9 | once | TGTGCCAGCAGCGTAGTGTCTAGCGGGAGTAATGAGCAGTTCTTC | CASSVVSSGSNEQFF
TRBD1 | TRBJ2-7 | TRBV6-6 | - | TGTGCCAGCAGTTACTCGGACGACAGGGGCGACGAGCAGTACTTC | CASSYSDDRGDEQYF
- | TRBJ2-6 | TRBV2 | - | TGTGCCAGCATGGGGGGGGCCTCTGGGGCCAACGTCCTGACTTTC | CASMGGASGANVLTF
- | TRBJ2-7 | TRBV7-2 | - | TGTGCCAGCAGTGGAGGGAAGATCTGGTACGAGCAGTACTTC | CASSGGKIWYEQYF
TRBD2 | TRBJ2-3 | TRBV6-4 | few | TGTGCCAGCAGTGACAGCAGCGGGGCATCAGATACGCAGTATTTT | CASSDSSGASDTQYF
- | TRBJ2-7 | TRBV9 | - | TGTGCCAGCAGCCCACAAGGTGGCTACGAGCAGTACTTC | CASSPQGGYEQYF
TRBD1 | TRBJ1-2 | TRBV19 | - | TGTGCCAGTAGTAAATCCGGGACAGGGGTCTATGGCTACACCTTC | CASSKSGTGVYGYTF
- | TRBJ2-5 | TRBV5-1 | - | TGCGCCAGCAGCTTGAGAAGTCTACAAGAGACCCAGTACTTC | CASSLRSLQETQYF
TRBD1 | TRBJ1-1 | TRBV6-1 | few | TGTGCCAGCAGTGCATCCTCGGAGGGGGCTGGAACTGAAGCTTTCTTT | CASSASSEGAGTEAFF
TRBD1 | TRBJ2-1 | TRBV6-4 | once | TGTGCCAGCAGTGAGGCTCAGGGGGCGGATGAGCAGTTCTTC | CASSEAQGADEQFF
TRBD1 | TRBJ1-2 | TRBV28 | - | TGTGCCAGCAGTTTTGGGCCGGGACAGGCCTATGGCTACACCTTC | CASSFGPGQAYGYTF
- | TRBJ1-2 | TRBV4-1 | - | TGCGCCAGCAGCCAATTACAGGGTGGCTACACCTTC | CASSQLQGGYTF
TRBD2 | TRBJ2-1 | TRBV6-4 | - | TGTGCCAGCAGTGAAGCCGGGACTAGCGGGAGTAATGAGCAGTTCTTC | CASSEAGTSGSNEQFF
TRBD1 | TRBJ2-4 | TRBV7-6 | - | TGTGCCAGCAGCCCAAGGACAGGGGAGAACATTCAGTACTTC | CASSPRTGENIQYF
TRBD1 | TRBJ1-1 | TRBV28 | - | TGTGCCAGCAGTAGGGACAGGAGTATGAACACTGAAGCTTTCTTT | CASSRDRSMNTEAFF
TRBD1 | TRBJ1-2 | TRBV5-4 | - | TGTGCCAGCAGCTCACAGGGGGGGGACTACGGCGGTTACACCTTC | CASSSQGGDYGGYTF
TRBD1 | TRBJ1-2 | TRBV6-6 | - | TGTGCCAGCAGTTACTCTGGACAGGGGGCTGTAGGGGGCTACACCTTC | CASSYSGQGAVGGYTF
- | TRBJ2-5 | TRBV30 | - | TGTGCCTGGAGTGTACAGGCCGAGACCCAGTACTTC | CAWSVQAETQYF
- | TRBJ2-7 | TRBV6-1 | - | TGTGCCAGCAGTGCACGGGGGGCCGAGCAGTACTTC | CASSARGAEQYF
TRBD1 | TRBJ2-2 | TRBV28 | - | TGTGCCAGCAGTAGACCGGGACAGGGCGGAACCGGGGAGCTGTTTTTT | CASSRPGQGGTGELFF
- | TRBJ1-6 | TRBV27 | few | TGTGCCAGCAGTTCCAGGGGACCTTCACCCCTCCACTTT | CASSSRGPSPLHF
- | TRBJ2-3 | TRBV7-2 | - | TGTGCCAGCAGCACCCGGGACCCGGGAGATACGCAGTATTTT | CASSTRDPGDTQYF
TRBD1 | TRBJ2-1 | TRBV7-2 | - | TGTGCCAGCAGCTCGGGACAGGGGAACAATGAGCAGTTCTTC | CASSSGQGNNEQFF
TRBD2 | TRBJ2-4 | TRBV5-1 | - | TGCGCCAGCAGCTTGCGTTTTCGGCTAGCGGGAGGGCCGGCCAAAAACATTCAGTACTTC | CASSLRFRLAGGPAKNIQYF
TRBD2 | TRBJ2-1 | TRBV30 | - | TGTGCCTGGAGTGTAGATGGCGCGGGGGAATACAATGAGCAGTTCTTC | CAWSVDGAGEYNEQFF
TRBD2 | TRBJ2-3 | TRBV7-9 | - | TGTGCCGGCGCGGGAGGAGGGGAAGATACGCAGTATTTT | CAGAGGGEDTQYF
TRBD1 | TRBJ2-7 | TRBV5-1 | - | TGCGCCAGCAGCTTGGGGACAGGGGGACACTACGAGCAGTACTTC | CASSLGTGGHYEQYF
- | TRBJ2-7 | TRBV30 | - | TGTGCCTGGAGTGCAATCTACGAGCAGTACTTC | CAWSAIYEQYF
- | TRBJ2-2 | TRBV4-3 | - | TGCGCCAGCAGCCGGGAGCGAACTAGGGGGCTGTTTTTT | CASSRERTRGLFF
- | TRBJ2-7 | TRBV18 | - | TGTGCCAGCTCACCACTGGGGGGGCTACGGACCTACGAGCAGTACTTC | CASSPLGGLRTYEQYF
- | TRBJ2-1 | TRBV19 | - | TGTGCCACAAGGGGGACTATACAATACAATGAGCAGTTCTTC | CATRGTIQYNEQFF
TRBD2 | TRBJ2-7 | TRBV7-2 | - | TGTGCCAGCAGCCCCAACTTAGCGGGGGCTAGCTCCTACGAGCAGTACTTC | CASSPNLAGASSYEQYF
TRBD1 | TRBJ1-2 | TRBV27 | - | TGTGCCAGCAGTAACAGGGGGAGACACGATGGCTACACCTTC | CASSNRGRHDGYTF
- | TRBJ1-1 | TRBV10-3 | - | TGTGCCATCAGCCCTGACAGGAACACTGAAGCTTTCTTT | CAISPDRNTEAFF
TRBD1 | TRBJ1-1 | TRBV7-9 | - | TGTGCCAGCAGCCCGATAGACAGGGCTGGGAACACTGAAGCTTTCTTT | CASSPIDRAGNTEAFF
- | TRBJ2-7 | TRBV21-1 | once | TGTGCCACACTAACCCCTCCCGTGTACGAGCAGTACTTC | CATLTPPVYEQYF
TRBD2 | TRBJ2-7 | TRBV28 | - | TGTGCCAGCACTCCATTATCTAGCGGGGCCTCCTACGAGCAGTACTTC | CASTPLSSGASYEQYF
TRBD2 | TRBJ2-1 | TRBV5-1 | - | TGCGCCAGCAGCCCTTTGGAGGGGCGGGAGGACAATGAGCAGTTCTTC | CASSPLEGREDNEQFF
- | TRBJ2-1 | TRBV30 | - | TGTGCCTGGAGTCCATCCTACAATGAGCAGTTCTTC | CAWSPSYNEQFF
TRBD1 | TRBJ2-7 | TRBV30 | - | TGTGCCTGGGGACAGGGGGCTGAAGAGCAGTACTTC | CAWGQGAEEQYF
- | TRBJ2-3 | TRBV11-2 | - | TGTGCCAGCCGAACGAGAGGATGGGCAGATACGCAGTATTTT | CASRTRGWADTQYF
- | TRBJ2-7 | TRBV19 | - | TGTGCCAGTAGAGACCCACAGGGTTCCGACGAGCAGTACTTC | CASRDPQGSDEQYF
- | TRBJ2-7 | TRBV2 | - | TGTGCCAGCAGGGTTGGAGGTTACGAGCAGTACTTC | CASRVGGYEQYF
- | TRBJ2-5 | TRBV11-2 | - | TGTGCCAGCAGCTTAATCGGGCAGTCCCAGTACTTC | CASSLIGQSQYF
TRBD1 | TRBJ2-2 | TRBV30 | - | TGTGCCTGGAGTAACCGGGACAGGGGATCCGGGGAGCTGTTTTTT | CAWSNRDRGSGELFF